This TCR beta chain was retrieved from a study of T-cell memory formation after mild COVID-19. The overall study: TCR clusters mostly belonged to single donors. Broader study findings: There was no confirmation that second-wave clones peaking on day 37 were SARS-CoV-2 specific. There was a balanced CD4/CD8 profile in clones contracting day 15 to 85, and later expanders leaned CD4+. Some clones that responded turned up in pre-infection memory, which suggests that cross-reactive memory joined in.

TCRdb called the 5' RACE reads again in MiXCR, with one record for every CDR3 protein. This table holds nearly 200,000 distinct CDR3 sequences, about 18% found once. As concerns this clonotype: What it binds is not known.

This clonotype was obtained from an adult woman who had mild COVID-19 (a few samples of this study predate the infection). Cell type and time point are not known. Sample: PBMCs or a T cell subset sorted from them (not recorded which).

CDR3 DNA: TGTGCCACCAGTGGTGGGACAGGTTGGGCTGGGGCCAACGTCCTGACTTTC. This encodes CATSGGTGWAGANVLTF. The rearrangement uses TRBV24-1 and TRBJ2-6, with 8 bases identical to TRBD1. Trimming cost V 5 bases and J 2 bases; bases outside gene matches: 7. This CDR3 contains 17 residues. In germline, CDR1 is KGHDR, CDR2 SFDVKD.